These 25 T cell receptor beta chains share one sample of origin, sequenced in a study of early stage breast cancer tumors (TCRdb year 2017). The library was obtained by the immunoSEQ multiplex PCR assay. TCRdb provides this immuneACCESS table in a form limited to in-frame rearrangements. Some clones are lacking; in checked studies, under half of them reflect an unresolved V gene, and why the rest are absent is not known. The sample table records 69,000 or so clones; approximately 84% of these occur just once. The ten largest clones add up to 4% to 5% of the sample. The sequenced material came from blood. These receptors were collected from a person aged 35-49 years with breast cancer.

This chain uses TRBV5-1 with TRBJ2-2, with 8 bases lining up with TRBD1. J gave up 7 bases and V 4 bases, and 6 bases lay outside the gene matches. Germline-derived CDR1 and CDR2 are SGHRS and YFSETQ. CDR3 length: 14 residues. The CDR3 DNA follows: TGCGCCAGCAGCGCGGACAGGGAAGACGGGGAGCTGTTTTTT. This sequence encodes CASSADREDGELFF.

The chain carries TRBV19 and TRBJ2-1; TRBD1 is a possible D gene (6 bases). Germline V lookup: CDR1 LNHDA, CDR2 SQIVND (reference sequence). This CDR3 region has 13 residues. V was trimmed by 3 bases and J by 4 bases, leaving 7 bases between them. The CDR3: CASSMQGYNEQFF. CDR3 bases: TGTGCCAGTAGTATGCAGGGGTACAATGAGCAGTTCTTC. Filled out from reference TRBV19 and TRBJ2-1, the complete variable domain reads DGGITQSPKYLFRKEGQNVTLSCEQNLNHDAMYWYRQDPGQGLRLIYYSQIVNDFQKGDIAEGYSVSREKKESFPLTVTSAQKNPTAFYLCASSMQGYNEQFFGPGTRLTVL.

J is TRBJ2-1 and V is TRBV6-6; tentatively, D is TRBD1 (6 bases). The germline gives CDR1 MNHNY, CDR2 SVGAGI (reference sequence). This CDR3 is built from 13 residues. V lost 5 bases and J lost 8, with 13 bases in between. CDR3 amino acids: CASSPYRDHEQFF. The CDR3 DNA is TGTGCCAGCAGTCCCTACAGGGACCATGAGCAGTTCTTC.

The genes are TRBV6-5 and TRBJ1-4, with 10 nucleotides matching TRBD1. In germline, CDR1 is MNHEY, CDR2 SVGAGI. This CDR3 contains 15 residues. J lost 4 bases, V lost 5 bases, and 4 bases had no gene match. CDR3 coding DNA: TGTGCCAGCAGTAGACAGGGGGCCCTTAATGAAAAACTGTTTTTT. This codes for CASSRQGALNEKLFF.

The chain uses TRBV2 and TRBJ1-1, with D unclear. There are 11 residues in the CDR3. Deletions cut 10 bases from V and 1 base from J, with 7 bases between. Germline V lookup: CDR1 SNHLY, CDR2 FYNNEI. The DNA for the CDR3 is TGTGCCACCAACAGGAACACTGAAGCTTTCTTT. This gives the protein CATNRNTEAFF.

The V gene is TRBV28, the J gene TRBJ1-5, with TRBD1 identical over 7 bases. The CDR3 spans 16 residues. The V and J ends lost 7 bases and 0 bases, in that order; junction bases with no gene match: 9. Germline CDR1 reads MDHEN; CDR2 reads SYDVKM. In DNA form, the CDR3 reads TGTGCCAGCACATACAGGGGCCCTTATAGCAATCAGCCCCAGCATTTT. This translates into CASTYRGPYSNQPQHF.

CDR3 in DNA: TGTGCCAGCAGTGGACAGGGGGCAAGCACTGAAGCTTTCTTT. This translates into CASSGQGASTEAFF. The V gene is TRBV2, the J gene TRBJ1-1, with 10 bases matching TRBD1. The germline CDR1 and CDR2 sequences are SNHLY and FYNNEI. CDR3 size: 14 residues. V trimming: 4 bases; J trimming: 4 bases; junction bases outside the gene matches: 3.

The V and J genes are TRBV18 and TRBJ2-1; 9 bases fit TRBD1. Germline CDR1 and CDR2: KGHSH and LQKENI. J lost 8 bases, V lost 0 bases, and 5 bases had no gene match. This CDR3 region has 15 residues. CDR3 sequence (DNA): TGTGCCAGCTCACCACCGGGACAGGGTGCACATGAGCAGTTCTTC. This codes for CASSPPGQGAHEQFF.

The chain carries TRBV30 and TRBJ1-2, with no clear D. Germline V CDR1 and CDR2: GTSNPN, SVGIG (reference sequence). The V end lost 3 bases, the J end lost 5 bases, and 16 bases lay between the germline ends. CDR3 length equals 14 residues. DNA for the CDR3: TGTGCCTGGAGCACCCCGGGAGGGTTTTATGGCTACACCTTC. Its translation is CAWSTPGGFYGYTF.

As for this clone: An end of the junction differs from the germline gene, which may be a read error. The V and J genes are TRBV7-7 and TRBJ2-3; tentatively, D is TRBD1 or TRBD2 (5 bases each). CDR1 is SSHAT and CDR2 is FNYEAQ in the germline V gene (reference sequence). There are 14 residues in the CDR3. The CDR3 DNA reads TGTGCTAGCAGCTTAGTGGGGACCACAGATACGCAGTATTTT. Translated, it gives CASSLVGTTDTQYF.

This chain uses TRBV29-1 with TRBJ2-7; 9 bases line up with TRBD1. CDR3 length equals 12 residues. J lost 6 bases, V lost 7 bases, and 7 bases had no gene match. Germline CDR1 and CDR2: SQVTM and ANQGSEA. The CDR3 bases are TGCAGCGCCGGGACAGGGTTCATCGAGCAGTACTTC. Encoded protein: CSAGTGFIEQYF.

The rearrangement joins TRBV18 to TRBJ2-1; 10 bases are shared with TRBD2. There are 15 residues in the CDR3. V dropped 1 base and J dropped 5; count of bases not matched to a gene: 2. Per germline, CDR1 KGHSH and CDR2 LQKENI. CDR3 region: CASSPRLAGDNEQFF. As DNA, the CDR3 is TGTGCCAGCTCACCACGGCTAGCGGGAGACAATGAGCAGTTCTTC. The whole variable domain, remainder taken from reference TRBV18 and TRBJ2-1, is NAGVMQNPRHLVRRRGQEARLRCSPMKGHSHVYWYRQLPEEGLKFMVYLQKENIIDESGMPKERFSAEFPKEGPSILRIQQVVRGDSAAYFCASSPRLAGDNEQFFGPGTRLTVL.

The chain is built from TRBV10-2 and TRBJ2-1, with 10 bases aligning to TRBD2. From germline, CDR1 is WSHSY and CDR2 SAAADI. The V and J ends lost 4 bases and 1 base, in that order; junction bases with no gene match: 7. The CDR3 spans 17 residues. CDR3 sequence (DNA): TGCGCCAGCAGTGGGTTAGCGGGAGGTGGATCCTACAATGAGCAGTTCTTC. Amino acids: CASSGLAGGGSYNEQFF.

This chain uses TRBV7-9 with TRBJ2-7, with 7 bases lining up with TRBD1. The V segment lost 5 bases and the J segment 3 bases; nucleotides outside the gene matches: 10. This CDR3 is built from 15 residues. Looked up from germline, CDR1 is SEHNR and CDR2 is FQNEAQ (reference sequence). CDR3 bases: TGTGCCAGCAGCCCCCCGGACAGGAGTAGCTACGAGCAGTACTTC. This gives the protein CASSPPDRSSYEQYF.

Here the CDR3 reads CASSAQGANTIYF. In nucleotides, the CDR3 is TGCGCCAGCAGCGCTCAGGGGGCGAACACCATATATTTT. The rearrangement links TRBV5-1 to TRBJ1-3, with 8 bases lining up with TRBD1. Germline assignment: CDR1 SGHRS and CDR2 YFSETQ. This CDR3 is 13 amino acids long. The V segment lost 4 bases and the J segment 7 bases; nucleotides outside the gene matches: 4.

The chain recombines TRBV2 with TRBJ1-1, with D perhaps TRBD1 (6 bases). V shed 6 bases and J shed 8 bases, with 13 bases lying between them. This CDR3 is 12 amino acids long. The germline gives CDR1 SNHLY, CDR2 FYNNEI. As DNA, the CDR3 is TGTGCCAGCAGAGACCAGGGGCGGGAAGCTTTCTTT. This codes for CASRDQGREAFF.

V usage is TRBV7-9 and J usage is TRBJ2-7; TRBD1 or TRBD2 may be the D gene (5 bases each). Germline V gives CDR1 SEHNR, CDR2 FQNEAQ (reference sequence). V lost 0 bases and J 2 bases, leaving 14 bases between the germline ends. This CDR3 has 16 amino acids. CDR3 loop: CASSLAGRGSPYEQYF. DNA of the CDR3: TGTGCCAGCAGCTTAGCGGGTCGGGGCAGCCCCTACGAGCAGTACTTC.

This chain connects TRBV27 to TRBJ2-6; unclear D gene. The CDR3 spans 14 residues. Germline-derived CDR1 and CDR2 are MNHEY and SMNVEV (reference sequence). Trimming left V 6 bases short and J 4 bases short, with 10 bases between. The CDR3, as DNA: TGTGCCAGCAGACCCCTCGTGGGGGCCAACGTCCTGACTTTC. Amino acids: CASRPLVGANVLTF.

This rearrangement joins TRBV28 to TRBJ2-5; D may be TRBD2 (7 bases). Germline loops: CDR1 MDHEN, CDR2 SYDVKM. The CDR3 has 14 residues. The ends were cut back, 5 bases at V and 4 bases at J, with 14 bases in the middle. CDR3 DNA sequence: TGTGCCAGCAGTACAGGAGGGGGGGGAGAGACCCAGTACTTC. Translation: CASSTGGGGETQYF.

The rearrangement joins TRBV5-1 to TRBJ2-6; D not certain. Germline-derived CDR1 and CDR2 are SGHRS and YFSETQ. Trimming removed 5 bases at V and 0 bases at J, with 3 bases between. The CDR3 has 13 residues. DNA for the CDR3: TGCGCCAGCAGTTTCTCTGGGGCCAACGTCCTGACTTTC. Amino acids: CASSFSGANVLTF.

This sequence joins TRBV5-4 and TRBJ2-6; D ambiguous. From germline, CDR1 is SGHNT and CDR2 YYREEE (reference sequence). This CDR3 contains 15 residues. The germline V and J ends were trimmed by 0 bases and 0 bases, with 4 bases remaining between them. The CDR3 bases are TGTGCCAGCAGCTTGGGTCTCTCTGGGGCCAACGTCCTGACTTTC. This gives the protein CASSLGLSGANVLTF.

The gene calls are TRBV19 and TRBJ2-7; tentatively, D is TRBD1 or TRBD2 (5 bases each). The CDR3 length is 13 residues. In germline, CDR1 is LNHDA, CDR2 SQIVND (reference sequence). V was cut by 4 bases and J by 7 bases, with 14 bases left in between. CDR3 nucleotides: TGTGCCAGTAGTACGGGGCCTTTTGGGGAGCAGTACTTC. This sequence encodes CASSTGPFGEQYF.

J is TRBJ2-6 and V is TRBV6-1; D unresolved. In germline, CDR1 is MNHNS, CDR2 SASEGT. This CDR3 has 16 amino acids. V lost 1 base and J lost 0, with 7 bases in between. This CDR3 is CASSEESGSGANVLTF. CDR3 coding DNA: TGTGCCAGCAGTGAAGAGAGTGGCTCTGGGGCCAACGTCCTGACTTTC.

CDR3 nucleotides: TGTGCCAGCAGCTTTGTAGGGGACGAGCAGTACTTC. It translates to CASSFVGDEQYF. The chain couples TRBV5-6 to TRBJ2-7, with a tentative D call TRBD1 (5 bases). CDR1 is SGHDT, CDR2 YYEEEE, per germline. The V gene lost 2 bases and the J gene lost 5 bases, with 8 bases spanning the gap. The CDR3 loop spans 12 amino acids.

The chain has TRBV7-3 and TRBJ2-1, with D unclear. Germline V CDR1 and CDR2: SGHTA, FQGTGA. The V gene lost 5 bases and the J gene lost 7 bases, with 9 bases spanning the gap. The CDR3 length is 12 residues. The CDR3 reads CASSRTGNEQFF. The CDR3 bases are TGTGCCAGCAGCCGGACCGGGAATGAGCAGTTCTTC. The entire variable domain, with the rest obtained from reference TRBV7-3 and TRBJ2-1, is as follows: GAGVSQTPSNKVTEKGKYVELRCDPISGHTALYWYRQSLGQGPEFLIYFQGTGAADDSGLPNDRFFAVRPEGSVSTLKIQRTERGDSAVYLCASSRTGNEQFFGPGTRLTVL.